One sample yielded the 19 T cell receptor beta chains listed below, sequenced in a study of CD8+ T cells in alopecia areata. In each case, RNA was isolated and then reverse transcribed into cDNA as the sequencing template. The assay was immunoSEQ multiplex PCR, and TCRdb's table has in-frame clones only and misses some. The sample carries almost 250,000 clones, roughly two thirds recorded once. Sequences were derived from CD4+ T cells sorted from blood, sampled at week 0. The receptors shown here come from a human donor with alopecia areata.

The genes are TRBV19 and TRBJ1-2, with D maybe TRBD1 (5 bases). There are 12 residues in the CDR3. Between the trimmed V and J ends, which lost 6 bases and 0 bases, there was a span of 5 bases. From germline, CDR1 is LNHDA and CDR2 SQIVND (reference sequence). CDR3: CASRGPNYGYTF. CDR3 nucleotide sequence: TGTGCCAGTAGGGGACCTAACTATGGCTACACCTTC.

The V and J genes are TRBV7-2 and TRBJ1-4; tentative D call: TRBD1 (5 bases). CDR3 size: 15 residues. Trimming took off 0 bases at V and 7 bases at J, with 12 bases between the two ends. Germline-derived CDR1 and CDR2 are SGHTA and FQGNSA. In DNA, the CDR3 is TGTGCCAGCAGCTTAGCGGTGGGGGGTGGTGAAAAACTGTTTTTT. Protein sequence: CASSLAVGGGEKLFF.

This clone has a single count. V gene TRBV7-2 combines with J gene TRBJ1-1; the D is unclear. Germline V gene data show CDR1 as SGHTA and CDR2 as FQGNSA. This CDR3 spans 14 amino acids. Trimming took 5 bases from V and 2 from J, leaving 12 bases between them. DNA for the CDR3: TGTGCCAGCAGCGCGCGACGGGGAAACACTGAAGCTTTCTTT. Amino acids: CASSARRGNTEAFF.

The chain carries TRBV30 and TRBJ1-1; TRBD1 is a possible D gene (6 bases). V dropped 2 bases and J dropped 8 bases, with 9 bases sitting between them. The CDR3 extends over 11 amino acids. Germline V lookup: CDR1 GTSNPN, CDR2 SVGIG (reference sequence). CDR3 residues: CAWSRGVEAFF. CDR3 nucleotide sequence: TGTGCCTGGAGTAGGGGGGTAGAAGCTTTCTTT.

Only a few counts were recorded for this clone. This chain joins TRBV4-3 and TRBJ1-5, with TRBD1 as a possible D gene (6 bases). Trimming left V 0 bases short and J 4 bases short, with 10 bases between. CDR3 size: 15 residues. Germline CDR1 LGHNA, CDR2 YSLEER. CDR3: CASSQDSQGNQPQHF. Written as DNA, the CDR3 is TGCGCCAGCAGCCAAGATAGTCAGGGGAATCAGCCCCAGCATTTT.

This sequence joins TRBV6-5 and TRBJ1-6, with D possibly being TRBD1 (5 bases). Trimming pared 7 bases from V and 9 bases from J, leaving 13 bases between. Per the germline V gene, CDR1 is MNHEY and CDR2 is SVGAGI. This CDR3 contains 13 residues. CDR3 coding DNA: TGTGCCAGCAAACTACAGGATTCTTCACCCCTCCACTTT. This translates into CASKLQDSSPLHF.

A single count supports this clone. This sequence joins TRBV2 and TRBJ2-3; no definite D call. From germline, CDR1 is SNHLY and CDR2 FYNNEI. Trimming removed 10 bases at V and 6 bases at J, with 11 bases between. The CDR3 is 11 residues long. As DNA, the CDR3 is TGTGCCACCGGGTCCACTGATACGCAGTATTTT. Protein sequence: CATGSTDTQYF.

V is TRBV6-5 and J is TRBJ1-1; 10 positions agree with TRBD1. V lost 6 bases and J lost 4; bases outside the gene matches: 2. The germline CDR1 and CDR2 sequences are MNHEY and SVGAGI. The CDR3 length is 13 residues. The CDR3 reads CASRRQGATEAFF. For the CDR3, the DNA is TGTGCCAGCAGGCGACAGGGGGCCACTGAAGCTTTCTTT.

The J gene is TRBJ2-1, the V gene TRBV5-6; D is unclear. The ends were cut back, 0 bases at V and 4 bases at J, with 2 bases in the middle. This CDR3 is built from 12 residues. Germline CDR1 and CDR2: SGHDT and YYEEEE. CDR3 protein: CASSLVYNEQFF. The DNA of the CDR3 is TGTGCCAGCAGCTTGGTGTACAATGAGCAGTTCTTC.

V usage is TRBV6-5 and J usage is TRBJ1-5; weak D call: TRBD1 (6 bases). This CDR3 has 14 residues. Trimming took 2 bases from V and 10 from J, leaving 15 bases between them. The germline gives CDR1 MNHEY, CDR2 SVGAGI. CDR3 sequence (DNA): TGTGCCAGCAGTTACGCTTTCCGGGACACACCCCAGCATTTT. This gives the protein CASSYAFRDTPQHF.

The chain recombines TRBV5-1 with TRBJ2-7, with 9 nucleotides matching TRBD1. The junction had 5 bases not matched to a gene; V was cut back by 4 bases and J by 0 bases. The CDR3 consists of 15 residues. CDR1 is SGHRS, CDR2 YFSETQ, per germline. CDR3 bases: TGCGCCAGCAGCGCGGACAGGGGCCGCTCCTACGAGCAGTACTTC. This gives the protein CASSADRGRSYEQYF.

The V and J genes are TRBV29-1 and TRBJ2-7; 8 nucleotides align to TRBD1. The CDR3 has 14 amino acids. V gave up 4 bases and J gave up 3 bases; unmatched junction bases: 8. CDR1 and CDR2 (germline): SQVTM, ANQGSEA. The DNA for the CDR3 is TGCAGCGTTGTTGGGCAGGGGGCGTTCTACGAGCAGTACTTC. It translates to CSVVGQGAFYEQYF.

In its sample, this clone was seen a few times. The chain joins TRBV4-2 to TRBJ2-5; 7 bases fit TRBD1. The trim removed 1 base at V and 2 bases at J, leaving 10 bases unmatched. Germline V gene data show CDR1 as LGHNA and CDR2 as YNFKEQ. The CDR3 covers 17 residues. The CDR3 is CASSQGQRGGQQETQYF. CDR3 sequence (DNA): TGTGCCAGCAGCCAAGGGCAGCGAGGGGGCCAACAAGAGACCCAGTACTTC.

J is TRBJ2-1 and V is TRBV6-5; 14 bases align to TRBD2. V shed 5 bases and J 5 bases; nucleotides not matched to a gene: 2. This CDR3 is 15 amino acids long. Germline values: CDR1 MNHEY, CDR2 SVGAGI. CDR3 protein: CASSTGLAGDNEQFF. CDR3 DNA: TGTGCCAGCAGTACGGGACTAGCGGGGGACAATGAGCAGTTCTTC.

CDR3: CAWRQGINQPQHF. In nucleotides, the CDR3 is TGTGCCTGGCGACAGGGCATCAATCAGCCCCAGCATTTT. The chain employs TRBV30 and TRBJ1-5, with TRBD1 matching over 7 bases. CDR1 is GTSNPN and CDR2 is SVGIG in the germline V gene (reference sequence). The CDR3 runs to 13 residues. With 5 bases clipped from V and 3 bases from J, the junction kept 4 bases outside the gene matches.

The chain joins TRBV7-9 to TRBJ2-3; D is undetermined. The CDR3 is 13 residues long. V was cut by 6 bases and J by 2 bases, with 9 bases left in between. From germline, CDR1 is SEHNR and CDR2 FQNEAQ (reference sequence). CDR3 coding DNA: TGTGCCAGCAGAAGATTAGACACAGATACGCAGTATTTT. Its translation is CASRRLDTDTQYF.

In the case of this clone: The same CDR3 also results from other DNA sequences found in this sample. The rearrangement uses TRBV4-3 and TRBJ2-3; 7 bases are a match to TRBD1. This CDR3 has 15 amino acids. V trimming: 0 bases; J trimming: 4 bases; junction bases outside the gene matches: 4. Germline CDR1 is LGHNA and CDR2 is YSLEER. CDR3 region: CASSQDRQGADTQYF. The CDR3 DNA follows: TGCGCCAGCAGCCAAGATAGACAGGGCGCAGATACGCAGTATTTT.

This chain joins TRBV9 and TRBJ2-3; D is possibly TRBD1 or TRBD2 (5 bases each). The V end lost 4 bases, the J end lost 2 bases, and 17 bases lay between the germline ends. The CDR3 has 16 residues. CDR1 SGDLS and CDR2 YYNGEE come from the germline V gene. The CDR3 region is CASSTRRIGTTDTQYF. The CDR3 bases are TGTGCCAGCAGCACCCGACGGATCGGGACCACAGATACGCAGTATTTT. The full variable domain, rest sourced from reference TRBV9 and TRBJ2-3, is DSGVTQTPKHLITATGQRVTLRCSPRSGDLSVYWYQQSLDQGLQFLIQYYNGEERAKGNILERFSAQQFPDLHSELNLSSLELGDSALYFCASSTRRIGTTDTQYFGPGTRLTVL.

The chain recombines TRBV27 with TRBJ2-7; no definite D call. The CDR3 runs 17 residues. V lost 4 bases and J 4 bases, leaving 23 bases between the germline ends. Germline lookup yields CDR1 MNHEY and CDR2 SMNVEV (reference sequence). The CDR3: CASSSTTHPATIYEQYF. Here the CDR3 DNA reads TGTGCCAGCAGTTCGACCACTCACCCGGCCACCATTTACGAGCAGTACTTC.